The sequence of this TCR beta chain was determined in a study of shared clonotypes between healthy human individuals. Sequencing used immunoSEQ multiplex PCR; TCRdb keeps in-frame clones, though not all of them. The profile covers a few million clones, with approximately 93% appearing a single time and roughly 0.36% taken by the ten largest. CDR1 is SGHTA, CDR2 FQGTGA, per germline. Deletions cut 2 bases from V and 0 bases from J, with 8 bases between. The CDR3 has 15 amino acids. V is TRBV7-3 and J is TRBJ2-4, with a weak D call TRBD2 (6 bases). The sequencing sample was made of naive CD4+ T cells from PBMCs. The subset: CD45RA+ positively selected. The origin of this receptor is a man aged 18 to 30 in good health. Some clones in this sample may be carry-over from other donors' samples. The CDR3 is CASSLGGTAKNIQYF. The CDR3 nucleotides are TGTGCCAGCAGCTTAGGGGGGACAGCCAAAAACATTCAGTACTTC. The complete variable domain, with remaining parts taken from reference TRBV7-3 and TRBJ2-4, reads GAGVSQTPSNKVTEKGKYVELRCDPISGHTALYWYRQSLGQGPEFLIYFQGTGAADDSGLPNDRFFAVRPEGSVSTLKIQRTERGDSAVYLCASSLGGTAKNIQYFGAGTRLSVL.